This T cell receptor (beta chain) was profiled in a study of monozygotic twins with inflammatory bowel disease. Whole-study results and caveats: Patient repertoires may have gained variability from differing immunosuppressive treatments.

UMIs incorporating a 6-nucleotide sample barcode were appended by means of template switching. One entry per CDR3 protein, without DNA, is what TCRdb gives after re-calling the 5' RACE reads. The sample data list approximately 150,000 distinct CDR3 sequences. Comments on this clonotype: Antigen unknown.

CDR1 and CDR2 (germline): SGHRS, YFSETQ. The CDR3 covers 14 residues. Material: blood. V usage is TRBV5-1 and J usage is TRBJ1-2. This TCR came from a human donor with ulcerative colitis or Crohn's disease, or a healthy co-twin of an affected twin (not recorded which). Here the CDR3 reads CASSWTGSDYGYTF. Complete variable domain (other parts from reference TRBV5-1 and TRBJ1-2): KAGVTQTPRYLIKTRGQQVTLSCSPISGHRSVSWYQQTPGQGLQFLFEYFSETQRNKGNFPGRFSGRQFSNSRSEMNVSTLELGDSALYLCASSWTGSDYGYTFGSGTRLTVV.